This TCR beta chain stems from a study of blood T cell repertoires in COVID-19. Profiled with immunoSEQ multiplex PCR; TCRdb holds only in-frame clones, not every one. The data hold 200,000 to 250,000 clones, with around nine tenths observed a single time. This CDR3 contains 13 residues. The V end was cut by 3 bases, the J end by 2 bases, with 6 bases between. The germline V gene encodes CDR1 LNHDA and CDR2 SQIVND (reference sequence). This sequence originates from a woman in her sixties with acute or convalescent COVID-19. The material sequenced was peripheral blood. The J gene is TRBJ2-3, the V gene TRBV19, with D tentatively TRBD2 (5 bases). Here the CDR3 DNA reads TGTGCCAGTAGTATGGGAGCCACAGATACGCAGTATTTT. It translates to CASSMGATDTQYF.